These 13 T cell receptor beta chains originate from one sample sequenced in a study of shared clonotypes between healthy human individuals. Assay: immunoSEQ multiplex PCR; the TCRdb copy retains only in-frame clones and omits some. The data contain 2.3 million or so clones, just over 90% of them singletons. The sample consisted of naive CD4+ T cells from PBMCs. Subset meaning: CD45RA+ positively selected. These TCRs come from a man aged 18 to 29 in good health. Some clones in this sample may be carry-over from other donors' samples.

The chain recombines TRBV6-5 with TRBJ2-7, with 8 bases that match TRBD1. The CDR3 is 15 amino acids. Germline V gene sequence: CDR1 MNHEY, CDR2 SVGAGI. Germline trimming cut 5 bases from V and 4 bases from J; bases unmatched to any gene: 10. In nucleotides, the CDR3 is TGTGCCAGCAGTCCAGCCGGGACAGGCCTATACGAGCAGTACTTC. Translating it yields CASSPAGTGLYEQYF.

This clone was picked up one time. The V call is TRBV9, the J call TRBJ2-5, with 8 bases lining up with TRBD1. The CDR3 extends over 15 amino acids. With V trimmed by 3 bases and J by 5 bases, 9 bases remained unmatched. Germline values: CDR1 SGDLS, CDR2 YYNGEE. The CDR3 DNA sequence: TGTGCCAGCAGCGCGACCAGGGGGCGCGGGGAGACCCAGTACTTC. Encoded protein: CASSATRGRGETQYF.

This chain links TRBV21-1 with TRBJ2-1; the listed D gene, TRBD1, was not tested against the DNA. TRBV21-1 is shown as a pseudogene. The CDR3 has 16 residues. The CDR3 DNA sequence: TGTGCCAGCAGCAAAGGCCGGGACAGACTCTCCAATGAGCAGTTCTTC. Residues: CASSKGRDRLSNEQFF.

The gene calls are TRBV5-1 and TRBJ2-1, with no clear D. Trimming shortened V by 4 bases and J by 6 bases, and 11 bases separated the two germline ends. The CDR3 extends over 13 amino acids. The germline V gene encodes CDR1 SGHRS and CDR2 YFSETQ. The CDR3 here is CASSVISANEQFF. Here the CDR3 DNA reads TGCGCCAGCAGCGTGATTTCCGCCAATGAGCAGTTCTTC.

This clone was counted a single time. The gene calls are TRBV28 and TRBJ2-2, with unresolved D. Germline loops: CDR1 MDHEN, CDR2 SYDVKM. The CDR3 is made up of 13 amino acids. With 6 bases removed from V and 3 bases from J, the gap between germline ends came to 8 bases. The CDR3 bases are TGTGCCAGCAGGTTGGGGTACACCGGGGAGCTGTTTTTT. Translating it yields CASRLGYTGELFF.

The CDR3 DNA follows: TGTGCCAGCAGCCAAATCCGCACAGGGCGGAACATTCAGTACTTC. Its protein is CASSQIRTGRNIQYF. The rearrangement joins TRBV14 to TRBJ2-4, with D tentatively TRBD1 (6 bases). CDR1 is SGHDN and CDR2 is FVKESK in the germline V gene. This CDR3 is built from 15 residues. V was trimmed by 2 bases and J by 7 bases, leaving 15 bases between them.

CDR3 sequence: CASSSTQLRGTGELFF. The CDR3 nucleotides read TGTGCCAGCAGCTCAACTCAGCTCAGGGGCACCGGGGAGCTGTTTTTT. The chain employs TRBV7-3 and TRBJ2-2, with D maybe TRBD1 (6 bases). Per the germline V gene, CDR1 is SGHTA and CDR2 is FQGTGA. Trimming stripped 4 bases from V and 4 bases from J, with 16 bases between. This CDR3 is 16 amino acids long.

The rearrangement joins TRBV5-4 to TRBJ1-3; maybe TRBD1 (6 bases). This CDR3 is 16 amino acids long. Germline assignment: CDR1 SGHNT and CDR2 YYREEE (reference sequence). Deletions cut 0 bases from V and 4 bases from J, with 14 bases between. The CDR3 DNA reads TGTGCCAGCAGCTTGGTACCGGGGGCGACGGGAAACACCATATATTTT. Amino acids: CASSLVPGATGNTIYF.

The CDR3 bases are TGTGCCAGCAGTGTTGGCCAGGGTAATGCTTTCTTT. Protein: CASSVGQGNAFF. This rearrangement joins TRBV25-1 to TRBJ1-1; a weak D match, TRBD1 (5 bases). The CDR3 runs 12 residues. V dropped 4 bases and J dropped 11 bases, with 14 bases sitting between them. Germline-derived CDR1 and CDR2 are MGHDK and SYGVNS.

Regarding this clone: This sample also contains other DNA sequences that code for the same CDR3. The rearrangement joins TRBV5-1 to TRBJ2-1; the match to TRBD1 covers 9 bases. The CDR3 spans 14 residues. Germline V gene data show CDR1 as SGHRS and CDR2 as YFSETQ. V was clipped by 4 bases and J by 5 bases; unmatched bases: 4. For the CDR3, the DNA is TGCGCCAGCAGCCCGAGGACAGGGGACAATGAGCAGTTCTTC. Translating it yields CASSPRTGDNEQFF.

J is TRBJ2-7 and V is TRBV7-2, with 7 bases lining up with TRBD2. From germline, CDR1 is SGHTA and CDR2 FQGNSA. After removal of 0 bases from V and 2 bases from J, the junction contained 4 bases not matched to a gene. The CDR3 has 15 residues. The chain's CDR3 is CASSLAGGRTYEQYF. DNA for the CDR3: TGTGCCAGCAGCTTAGCTGGCGGGAGAACCTACGAGCAGTACTTC.

Comments on this clone: As the CDR3 is not closed by the conserved phenylalanine or tryptophan, this likely results from a read error. The DNA is left out, because the CDR3 cannot be placed on it with certainty; the CDR3 is given as TCRdb lists it. The rearrangement joins TRBV5-1 to TRBJ1-2; TRBD1 is the table's D call and was not checked against the DNA. The germline CDR1 and CDR2 sequences are SGHRS and YFSETQ. From its first to its last residue, the CDR3 has 14 amino acids. This chain's CDR3 is CASSLSGTGGIWIS.

The chain recombines TRBV18 with TRBJ2-3; D remains ambiguous. Germline V gives CDR1 KGHSH, CDR2 LQKENI. V was clipped by 3 bases and J by 4 bases, with 8 bases between them. The CDR3 runs 13 residues. DNA of the CDR3: TGTGCCAGCTCACCTAATTGGTCAGATACGCAGTATTTT. Residues: CASSPNWSDTQYF.